This T cell receptor (beta chain) stems from a study of blood T cell repertoires in COVID-19. The method was immunoSEQ multiplex PCR; TCRdb's version includes in-frame clones alone and lacks a portion of them. The table records a few hundred thousand clones, around 89% of them present only once. Participant age was roughly 18 to 95 years, and participants resided in fewer than 30 US areas. Cohorts were based on clinical histories the participants reported. The sequenced sample consisted of PBMCs or T cells enriched from blood (not recorded which). The origin of this receptor is a young man who had recovered from COVID-19.

CDR3 in DNA: TGTGCCAGCAGCCAAGATAGGGGAATGGGAGGCTACACCTTC. Encoded protein: CASSQDRGMGGYTF. The chain has TRBV3-1 (or the pseudogene TRBV3-2) and TRBJ1-2; D is possibly TRBD1 (5 bases). This CDR3 has 14 amino acids. The V end was cut by 0 bases, the J end by 8 bases, with 13 bases between. Per germline, CDR1 LGHDT and CDR2 YNNKEL (reference sequence).